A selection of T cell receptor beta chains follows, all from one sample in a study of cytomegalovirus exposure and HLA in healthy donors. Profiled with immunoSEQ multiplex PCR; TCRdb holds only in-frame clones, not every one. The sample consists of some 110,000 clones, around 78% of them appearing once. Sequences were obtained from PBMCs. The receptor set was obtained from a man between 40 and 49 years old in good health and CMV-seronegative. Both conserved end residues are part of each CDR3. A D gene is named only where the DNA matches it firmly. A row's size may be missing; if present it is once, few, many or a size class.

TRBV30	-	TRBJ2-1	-	CAWTGINEQFF	TGTGCCTGGACAGGGATCAATGAGCAGTTCTTC
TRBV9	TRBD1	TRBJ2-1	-	CASSDSPAGGRWNEQFF	TGTGCCAGCAGCGACTCCCCGGCAGGGGGCCGATGGAATGAGCAGTTCTTC
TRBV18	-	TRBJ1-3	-	CASSRTAGENTIYF	TGTGCCAGCTCACGCACTGCCGGTGAAAACACCATATATTTT
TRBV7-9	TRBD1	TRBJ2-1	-	CASSSRTGVNNEQFF	TGTGCCAGCAGCTCGCGGACAGGGGTCAACAATGAGCAGTTCTTC
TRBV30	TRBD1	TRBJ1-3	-	CACGVTGGPGNTIYF	TGTGCCTGTGGCGTTACAGGGGGCCCGGGAAACACCATATATTTT
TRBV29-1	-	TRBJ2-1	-	CSVEAQGLGEQFF	TGCAGCGTTGAAGCGCAGGGGTTGGGTGAGCAGTTCTTC
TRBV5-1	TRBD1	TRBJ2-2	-	CASGTGTGSTGELFF	TGCGCCAGCGGGACCGGGACAGGAAGCACCGGGGAGCTGTTTTTT
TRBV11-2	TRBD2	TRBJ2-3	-	CASSASGGDTDTQYF	TGTGCCAGCAGCGCTAGCGGGGGGGATACAGATACGCAGTATTTT
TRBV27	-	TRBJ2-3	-	CASSSSRFSTDTQYF	TGTGCCAGCAGTTCTTCTAGATTTTCCACAGATACGCAGTATTTT
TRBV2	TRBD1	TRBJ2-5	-	CASSETGTGGQETQYF	TGTGCCAGCAGTGAAACCGGGACAGGGGGCCAAGAGACCCAGTACTTC
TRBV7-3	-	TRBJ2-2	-	CASSSGGGSRGELFF	TGTGCCAGCAGCTCGGGGGGCGGCTCTAGGGGGGAGCTGTTTTTT
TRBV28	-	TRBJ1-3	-	CASRPGDTSSGNTIYF	TGTGCCAGCAGGCCTGGCGACACTAGCTCTGGAAACACCATATATTTT
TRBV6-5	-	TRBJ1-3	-	CASSPAVSAGNTIYF	TGTGCCAGCAGTCCAGCGGTATCGGCTGGAAACACCATATATTTT
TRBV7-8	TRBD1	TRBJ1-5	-	CASSLKQGVLSNQPQHF	TGTGCCAGCAGCTTAAAACAGGGGGTCTTGAGCAATCAGCCCCAGCATTTT
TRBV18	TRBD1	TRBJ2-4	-	CASSPTGGNKNIQYF	TGTGCCAGCTCGCCGACAGGGGGTAACAAAAACATTCAGTACTTC
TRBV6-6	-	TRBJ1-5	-	CASSPPRDNQPQHF	TGTGCCAGCAGCCCCCCTCGCGATAATCAGCCCCAGCATTTT
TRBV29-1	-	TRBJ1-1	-	CSVVSAGAGTEAFF	TGCAGCGTTGTGTCGGCGGGGGCGGGCACTGAAGCTTTCTTT
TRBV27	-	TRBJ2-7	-	CASRRDRPMEQYF	TGTGCCAGCAGGCGGGACAGACCTATGGAGCAGTACTTC
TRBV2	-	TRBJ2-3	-	CASFQMARRTDTQYF	TGTGCCAGCTTCCAAATGGCCAGGCGCACAGATACGCAGTATTTT
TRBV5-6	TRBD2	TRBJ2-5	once	CASSLAGAQETQYF	TGTGCCAGCAGCTTAGCGGGGGCCCAAGAGACCCAGTACTTC
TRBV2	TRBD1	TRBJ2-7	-	CASRAGTGIDEQYF	TGTGCCAGCAGGGCCGGGACAGGGATCGACGAGCAGTACTTC
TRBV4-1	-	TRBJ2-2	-	CASSETTLAGELFF	TGCGCCAGCAGCGAAACTACCCTCGCCGGGGAGCTGTTTTTT
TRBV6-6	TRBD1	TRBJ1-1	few	CASSYRDRGTEAFF	TGTGCCAGCAGTTACCGGGACAGGGGCACTGAAGCTTTCTTT
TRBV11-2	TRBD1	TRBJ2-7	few	CASSGDRGLSEQYF	TGTGCCAGCAGCGGCGACAGGGGTTTGTCCGAGCAGTACTTC
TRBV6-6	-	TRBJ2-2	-	CASSYVNTGELFF	TGTGCCAGCAGTTACGTAAACACCGGGGAGCTGTTTTTT
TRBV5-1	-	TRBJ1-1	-	CASSLEAVNTEAFF	TGCGCCAGCAGCTTGGAGGCGGTTAACACTGAAGCTTTCTTT
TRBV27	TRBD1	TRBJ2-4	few	CASPKQGKNIQYF	TGTGCCAGCCCCAAACAGGGGAAAAACATTCAGTACTTC
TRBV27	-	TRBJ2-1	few	CASSWGPDNEQFF	TGTGCCAGCAGCTGGGGCCCGGACAATGAGCAGTTCTTC
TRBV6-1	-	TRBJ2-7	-	CASSEGQLYEQYF	TGTGCCAGCAGTGAAGGACAACTCTACGAGCAGTACTTC
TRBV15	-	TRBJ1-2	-	CATSSTVTYGYTF	TGTGCCACCAGTTCCACAGTGACCTATGGCTACACCTTC
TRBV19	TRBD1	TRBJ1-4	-	CASRTGGFEKLFF	TGTGCCAGTCGGACAGGGGGCTTTGAAAAACTGTTTTTT
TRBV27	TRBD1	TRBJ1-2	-	CASRRGQTTYGYTF	TGTGCCAGCAGACGGGGACAGACGACCTATGGCTACACCTTC
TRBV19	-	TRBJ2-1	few	CASRIEPTTNEQFF	TGTGCCAGTAGAATCGAGCCAACTACAAATGAGCAGTTCTTC
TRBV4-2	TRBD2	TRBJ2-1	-	CASSQAAGTSGGIPYNEQFF	TGTGCCAGCAGCCAGGCCGCCGGGACTAGCGGGGGTATTCCCTACAATGAGCAGTTCTTC
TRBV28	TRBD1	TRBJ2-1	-	CASSNSGTGGNEQFF	TGTGCCAGCAGCAATTCCGGGACAGGGGGCAATGAGCAGTTCTTC
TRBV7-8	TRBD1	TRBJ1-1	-	CASSLDGRGLTEAFF	TGTGCCAGCAGCTTAGATGGCAGGGGGCTGACTGAAGCTTTCTTT
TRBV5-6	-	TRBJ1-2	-	CASSVSGGHYGYTF	TGTGCCAGCAGTGTGAGTGGGGGCCACTATGGCTACACCTTC
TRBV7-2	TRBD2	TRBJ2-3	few	CASSLSRASGRDTQYF	TGTGCCAGCAGCTTAAGTCGGGCTAGCGGGAGGGATACGCAGTATTTT
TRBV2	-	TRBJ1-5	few	CASNLGGGNQPQHF	TGTGCCAGCAATCTAGGGGGGGGCAATCAGCCCCAGCATTTT
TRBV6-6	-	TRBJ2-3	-	CASSYSATGTDTQYF	TGTGCCAGCAGTTACTCGGCAACAGGGACAGATACGCAGTATTTT
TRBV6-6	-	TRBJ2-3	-	CASSYSDSTDTQYF	TGTGCCAGCAGCTACAGCGATTCCACAGATACGCAGTATTTT
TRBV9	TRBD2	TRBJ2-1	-	CASSVGIAGFNEQFF	TGTGCCAGCAGCGTAGGAATAGCGGGCTTCAATGAGCAGTTCTTC
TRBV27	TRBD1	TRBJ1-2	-	CASSLWGRGPDGYTF	TGTGCCAGCAGTTTATGGGGCAGGGGGCCGGATGGCTACACCTTC
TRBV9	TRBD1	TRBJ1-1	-	CASSVITGGAFF	TGTGCCAGCAGCGTTATCACAGGGGGGGCTTTCTTT
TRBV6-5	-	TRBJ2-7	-	CASGTLEQYF	TGTGCCAGCGGGACTCTCGAGCAGTACTTC
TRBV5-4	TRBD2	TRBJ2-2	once	CASSPGVVAGGATTGELFF	TGTGCCAGCAGCCCGGGGGTTGTAGCGGGGGGCGCGACCACCGGGGAGCTGTTTTTT
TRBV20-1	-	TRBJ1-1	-	CSAFKNTEAFF	TGCAGTGCTTTCAAGAACACTGAAGCTTTCTTT
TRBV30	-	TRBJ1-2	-	CAWSTDRRHGYTF	TGTGCCTGGAGTACGGACAGACGACATGGCTACACCTTC
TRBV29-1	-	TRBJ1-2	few	CSVEGRRGYGYTF	TGCAGCGTTGAAGGACGACGAGGCTATGGCTACACCTTC
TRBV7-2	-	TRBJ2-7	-	CASSSPGYEQYF	TGTGCCAGCAGCTCCCCGGGCTACGAGCAGTACTTC
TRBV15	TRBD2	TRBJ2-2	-	CATSRSGGASTGELFF	TGTGCCACCAGCAGGTCGGGGGGGGCATCAACCGGGGAGCTGTTTTTT